This T cell receptor (beta chain) was identified in a study of regulatory T cells in long-lasting Graves disease. General observations from the study: Persistent disease preferred TRBV28, TRBJ1-2 and TRBJ2-5. Newly diagnosed patients had higher TCR diversity than persistent Graves' patients did.

This clonotype was counted a single time. As yet, its antigen is unknown. As for time point: persistent/refractory GD, antithyroid drugs over 5 years with positive TRAb. After RNA was extracted from PBMCs, the TCR library was made from it. As collected, the peripheral blood samples measured about 10 milliliters each and went into EDTA tubes. With iRepertoire HTBI primers and Arm-PCR of CDR3 regions, TCR beta libraries were built. Source study methods: Looking across samples, the authors found roughly 58 TRBV and 14 to 15 TRBJ segments. TCRdb fed the multiplex PCR reads into MiXCR, producing one record per CDR3 protein. Clone size and V and J calls follow TCRdb, not the original study. The data show about 420,000 distinct CDR3 sequences, around 22% seen once. J gave up 3 bases and V 4 bases, and 8 bases lay outside the gene matches. The CDR3 totals 16 residues. Germline-derived CDR1 and CDR2 are MDHEN and SYDVKM.

The V call is TRBV28, the J call TRBJ1-5; 8 bases align to TRBD1. The clonotype was recovered from a female donor with Graves disease. Source: peripheral blood mononuclear cells (PBMCs), taken when the disease was refractory, from a patient treated with antithyroid drugs. The CDR3 coding sequence is TGTGCCAGCAGTTCGGTGGACAGGGACTACAATCAGCCCCAGCATTTT. This sequence encodes CASSSVDRDYNQPQHF. Looking up the rest from reference TRBV28 and TRBJ1-5 gives the full variable domain: DVKVTQSSRYLVKRTGEKVFLECVQDMDHENMFWYRQDPGLGLRLIYFSYDVKMKEKGDIPEGYSVSREKKERFSLILESASTNQTSMYLCASSSVDRDYNQPQHFGDGTRLSIL.